This T cell receptor (beta chain) was identified during a study of blood T cell repertoires in COVID-19. Across the whole study: The United States, Italy and Spain were the sources of the acute and convalescent COVID-19 samples. In each case, the material was cDNA or gDNA derived from T cells, B-cell-depleted T cells, or PBMCs.

Germline CDR1 reads MNHEY; CDR2 reads SMNVEV (reference sequence). With 5 bases clipped from V and 0 bases from J, the junction kept 8 bases outside the gene matches. The CDR3 is made up of 17 amino acids. Authors' methods: Amplifying reference gene primers gave estimates of nucleated cell counts. Measured with immunoSEQ multiplex PCR; TCRdb has only the in-frame clones, and not every one. D and trimming were read from the DNA, whereas the V and J calls and clone size are those reported in that table. The repertoire consists of over 300,000 clones, with almost 90% occurring once and the leading ten covering around 6.3%.

The sequence was collected from a man younger than 35 with active or convalescent COVID-19. The sequencing input was peripheral blood. The chain joins TRBV27 to TRBJ2-7; 12 bases match TRBD2. The CDR3 reads CASSPYPGLAGSYEQYF. As DNA, the CDR3 is TGTGCCAGCAGTCCGTATCCGGGACTAGCGGGCTCCTACGAGCAGTACTTC.